This T cell receptor beta chain is drawn from a study of T-cell memory formation after mild COVID-19. In the study overall: Largely, the TCR clusters proved donor specific.

Regarding this clonotype: Its cognate antigen is unknown.

CDR3 length equals 18 residues. Germline values: CDR1 SGHRS, CDR2 YFSETQ. The V gene lost 5 bases and the J gene lost 1 base, with 21 bases spanning the gap. Study results and caveats: Cross-reactive memory seemingly joined, as some responding clones were found in pre-infection memory. Of the contracting clones, CD4+ ones lay mainly in CM and EM, and CD8+ ones in EMRA.

5'RACE primed at constant segments yielded TCR alpha and TCR beta cDNA libraries bearing sample barcodes and UMIs. TCRdb passed the 5' RACE reads through MiXCR, listing each CDR3 protein once. The sample comprises about 350,000 distinct CDR3 sequences, around 28% of which are singletons, and roughly 13% rests with the top ten. Sequenced: PBMCs or a T cell subset sorted from them (not recorded which). This TCR came from an adult woman who had mild COVID-19 (a few samples of this study predate the infection). Cell type and time point are not known. The chain links TRBV5-1 to TRBJ2-2; D might be TRBD1 (6 bases). CDR3 loop: CASRPAPSTGGNTGELFF. CDR3 coding DNA: TGCGCCAGCAGACCTGCGCCGTCGACAGGCGGGAACACCGGGGAGCTGTTTTTT.